This TCR beta chain was recovered during a study of blood T cell repertoires in COVID-19. Study summary: Donors in the United States, Italy and Spain gave samples during acute or convalescent COVID-19. Sources were T cells, B-cell-depleted T cells, or PBMCs; the material itself was cDNA or gDNA.

The CDR3 is 16 amino acids. CDR1 is LGHDT, CDR2 YNNKEL, per germline (reference sequence). V lost 3 bases to trimming and J lost 1 base; unmatched junction nucleotides: 5. Generated by immunoSEQ multiplex PCR, the TCRdb table keeps only in-frame clones and is missing some. The data show around 110,000 clones, roughly 80% seen once. This receptor was obtained from a human donor in a cohort sampled during active COVID-19. The chain uses TRBV3-1 (or the pseudogene TRBV3-2) and TRBJ2-3; 9 nucleotides agree with TRBD2. Sequenced: peripheral blood. As DNA, the CDR3 is TGTGCCAGCAGCCATCCAGCGGGAGGCCGCACAGATACGCAGTATTTT. Translated: CASSHPAGGRTDTQYF.